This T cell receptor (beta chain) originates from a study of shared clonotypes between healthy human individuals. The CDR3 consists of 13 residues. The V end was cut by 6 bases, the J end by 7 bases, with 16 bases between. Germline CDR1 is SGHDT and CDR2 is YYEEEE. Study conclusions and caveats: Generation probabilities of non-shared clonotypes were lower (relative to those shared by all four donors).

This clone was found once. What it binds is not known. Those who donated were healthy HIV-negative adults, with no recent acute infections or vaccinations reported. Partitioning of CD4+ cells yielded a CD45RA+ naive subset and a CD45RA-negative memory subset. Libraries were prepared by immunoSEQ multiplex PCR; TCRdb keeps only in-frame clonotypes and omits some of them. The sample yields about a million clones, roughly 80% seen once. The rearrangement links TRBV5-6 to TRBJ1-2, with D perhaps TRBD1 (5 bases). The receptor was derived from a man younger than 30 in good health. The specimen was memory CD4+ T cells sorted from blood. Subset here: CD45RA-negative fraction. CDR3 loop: CASTAPGASGYTF. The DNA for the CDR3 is TGTGCCAGCACGGCCCCTGGGGCGAGTGGCTACACCTTC.